The clone carrying this T cell receptor (beta chain) was found many times. Its antigen is unidentified. Each CDR3 protein gets one entry after TCRdb re-called the PCR reads with MiXCR. In the table there are about 640,000 distinct CDR3 sequences, approximately 20% of which are singletons. Trimming took 4 bases from V and 7 from J; bases not matched to a gene: 8. The germline V gene has CDR1 MDHEN and CDR2 SYDVKM. This CDR3 has 14 amino acids. This entry comes from a study of molecular identifiers for immune sequencing clone quantification. Study outcomes and limitations: Highly expanded clone sizes could be underestimated by identical TCR molecules that share a barcode.

From around 18,000 to 910,000 sorted cells, naive CD8 libraries were generated with 10%, 30% or 50% RNA. The V call is TRBV28, the J call TRBJ2-7; 9 nucleotides line up with TRBD1. The receptor was isolated from a human donor in good health. Some libraries in this study had Jurkat cell RNA spiked in. The sample taken for sequencing was naive CD8+ T cells from blood, with Jurkat cell RNA spiked in. Stated subset: FACS-sorted CD8+CD4-CCR7+CD45RA+ naive T cells. CDR3 region: CASSSRDRAWEQYF. CDR3 sequence (DNA): TGTGCCAGCAGTTCCCGGGACAGGGCTTGGGAGCAGTACTTC.